This T cell receptor beta chain came from a study of cytomegalovirus exposure and HLA in healthy donors. The PCR employed 60 Vbeta primers together with 13 Jbeta primers. Produced via immunoSEQ multiplex PCR; TCRdb's table is partial and in-frame only. The top ten hold around 0.24% of the sample, which has approximately 190,000 clones, about four fifths seen once. Losses at the gene ends were 6 bases for V and 8 bases for J; bases not matched to a gene: 4. Germline assignment: CDR1 MDHEN and CDR2 SYDVKM. The CDR3 is 13 amino acids. About this clone itself: Its target is unknown.

Notes on the study in general: Exclusion applied to some V segments, including TRBV6-2 and TRBV6-3, as they were indistinguishable. Productive rates of about 87% or about 30% were seen for most TCR beta V segments in an earlier analysis.

The sequenced sample was PBMCs. V is TRBV28 and J is TRBJ1-4, with 9 bases identical to TRBD1. The receptor comes from a boy aged 10-17 years in good health and CMV-seronegative. This CDR3 reads CASRQTGGEKLFF. Here the CDR3 DNA reads TGTGCCAGCAGACAGACAGGGGGAGAAAAACTGTTTTTT.